This T cell receptor (beta chain) is drawn from a study of response to subunit inactivated influenza vaccine. TCRdb itself ran the RT-PCR reads through MiXCR, one entry per CDR3 protein. In the table there are more than 450,000 distinct CDR3 sequences, 6% to 9% of which are singletons. The germline V gene has CDR1 SGHVS and CDR2 FQNEAQ. The ends lost 5 bases at V and 12 bases at J; junction bases unmatched: 14. The CDR3 consists of 15 residues. This chain joins TRBV7-8 and TRBJ2-1; 9 bases align to TRBD1. Sequences were derived from PBMCs from blood, sampled roughly 24 months after vaccination. The TCR was taken from a man between 50 and 75 years old who received an inactivated influenza vaccine. CDR3 DNA: TGTGCCAGCAGCCCCGGGACAGGGATGGGAATTGGGCAGTTCTTC. This encodes CASSPGTGMGIGQFF.